This T cell receptor beta chain was recorded in a study of CD8 T cells in ankylosing spondylitis. Overall study findings and caveats: Ankylosing spondylitis blood seemed to carry a telltale TCR beta motif made of under ten highly homologous variants.

Many counts were recorded for this clonotype. Its cognate antigen is unknown. One entry per CDR3 protein, called by TCRdb with MiXCR from the 5' RACE reads. Here the sample spans 800,000 to 900,000 distinct CDR3 sequences, 10% to 15% being singletons. The source of this sequence is a male donor with ankylosing spondylitis. The specimen sequenced was blood, either unsorted or a sorted T cell fraction (not recorded which).

The CDR3 region is CSARGGSRDEQYF. The CDR3 nucleotides are TGCAGTGCTAGAGGGGGTTCCAGGGACGAGCAGTACTTC. The genes are TRBV20-1 and TRBJ2-7, with D tentatively TRBD1 (5 bases). This CDR3 has 13 amino acids. CDR1 and CDR2 (germline): DFQATT, SNEGSKA (reference sequence). V lost 1 base to trimming and J lost 5 bases, with 12 bases between them.